The T cell receptor (beta chain) under discussion was sequenced for a study of CD8+ T cells in alopecia areata. The length of the CDR3 is 15 residues. Germline V gives CDR1 SGHTA, CDR2 FQGTGA. With V trimmed by 3 bases and J by 6 bases, 2 bases remained unmatched. In each case, RNA was isolated and then reverse transcribed into cDNA as the sequencing template. Assay: immunoSEQ multiplex PCR; the TCRdb copy retains only in-frame clones and omits some. The repertoire consists of about 180,000 clones, with more than 60% occurring once and the leading ten covering 1.5% to 2%. The sequencing here drew on CD4+ T cells sorted from blood, taken at week 0. The V call is TRBV7-3, the J call TRBJ2-1, with 13 bases fitting TRBD2. The sequence was collected from a human donor with alopecia areata. The CDR3 region has the DNA TGTGCCAGCAGCTTGGGACTAGCGGGGACCAATGAGCAGTTCTTC. It translates to CASSLGLAGTNEQFF.